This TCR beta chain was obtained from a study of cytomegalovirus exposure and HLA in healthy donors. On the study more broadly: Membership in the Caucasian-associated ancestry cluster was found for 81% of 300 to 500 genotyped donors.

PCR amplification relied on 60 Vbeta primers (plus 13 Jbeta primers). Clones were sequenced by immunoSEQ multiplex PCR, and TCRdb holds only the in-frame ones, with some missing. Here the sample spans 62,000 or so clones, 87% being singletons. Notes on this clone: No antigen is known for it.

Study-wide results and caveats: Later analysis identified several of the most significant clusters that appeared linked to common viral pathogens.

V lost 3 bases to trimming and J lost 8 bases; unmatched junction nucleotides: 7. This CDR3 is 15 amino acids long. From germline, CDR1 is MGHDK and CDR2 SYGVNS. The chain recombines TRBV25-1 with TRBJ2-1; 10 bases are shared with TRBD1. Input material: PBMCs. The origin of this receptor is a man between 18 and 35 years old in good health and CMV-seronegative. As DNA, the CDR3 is TGTGCCAGCAGTGATCAGGGGACAGGGGAAGATGAGCAGTTCTTC. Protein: CASSDQGTGEDEQFF.